This note documents a single TCR beta chain sequence. Germline values: CDR1 SGHNT, CDR2 YYREEE (reference sequence). CDR3 length: 16 residues. Trimming cost V 4 bases and J 0 bases, with 15 bases left between them. Profiled with immunoSEQ multiplex PCR; TCRdb holds only in-frame clones, not every one. The profile shows 700,000 to 750,000 clones, around 85% of them singletons. The entry originates in a study of shared T cell receptors in the human thymus. Another study also made use of these data, one on human thymus T cells. From that study: Infants, healthy and Finnish, who were having corrective surgery for congenital heart defects served as donors. Thymus tissue for the work was resected from patients undergoing corrective heart surgery. Related research has reported that thymic repertoires overlap highly among unrelated individuals.

The sample consisted of thymocytes. The receptor was derived from a girl under two years old with a congenital heart defect. The rearrangement links TRBV5-4 to TRBJ2-3; the D is unclear. The CDR3 nucleotides read TGTGCCAGCAGCCCCCTAACAGTAATTAGCACAGATACGCAGTATTTT. This encodes CASSPLTVISTDTQYF. The complete variable domain, with remaining parts taken from reference TRBV5-4 and TRBJ2-3, reads ETGVTQSPTHLIKTRGQQVTLRCSSQSGHNTVSWYQQALGQGPQFIFQYYREEENGRGNFPPRFSGLQFPNYSSELNVNALELDDSALYLCASSPLTVISTDTQYFGPGTRLTVL.